The clone carrying this TCR beta chain came up many times. Its specificity is not known. This specimen comes from a study of shared clonotypes between healthy human individuals. General study results and limits: Among a handful of donors, approximately 5% of naive CD4 clonotypes were found in common.

V lost 4 bases to trimming and J lost 5 bases, with 15 bases between them. CDR1 and CDR2 (germline): SGHTA, FQGNSA. The CDR3 covers 15 residues. The data were produced by immunoSEQ multiplex PCR, yet TCRdb's version contains in-frame clones alone and is incomplete. The sample lists about 230,000 clones; 65% were seen once. In the CD4+ fraction, cells were divided into CD45RA+ naive and CD45RA-negative memory subsets. The genes are TRBV7-2 and TRBJ1-5, with D possibly TRBD1 on 6 matching bases. Sample: memory CD4+ T cells sorted from blood. Subset meaning: CD45RA-negative fraction. The receptor's source is a man aged 25-45 years in good health. In nucleotides, the CDR3 is TGTGCCAGCAGCTCCGAGTGGGGGGCGCATCAGCCCCAGCATTTT. Protein product: CASSSEWGAHQPQHF.